This TCR beta chain was profiled in a study of CD8 T cells in Susac syndrome. RNA, at about 0.45 to 1 ug, was reverse transcribed with random hexamers. MiXCR, applied by TCRdb to the immunoSEQ multiplex PCR reads, yields one record per CDR3 protein. This table has 120,000 to 150,000 distinct CDR3 sequences, around 96% appearing once. Trimming shortened V by 5 bases and J by 0 bases, and 11 bases separated the two germline ends. The V gene's germline CDR1 is SEHNR and CDR2 FQNEAQ (reference sequence). This CDR3 has 16 amino acids. This rearrangement joins TRBV7-9 to TRBJ2-6, with TRBD1 as a possible D gene (6 bases). Sequenced sample: CD4+ T cells from PBMCs. This receptor was taken from a human donor with multiple sclerosis. CDR3: CASSLTGPSGANVLTF. CDR3 bases: TGTGCCAGCAGCCTGACAGGACCCTCTGGGGCCAACGTCCTGACTTTC.